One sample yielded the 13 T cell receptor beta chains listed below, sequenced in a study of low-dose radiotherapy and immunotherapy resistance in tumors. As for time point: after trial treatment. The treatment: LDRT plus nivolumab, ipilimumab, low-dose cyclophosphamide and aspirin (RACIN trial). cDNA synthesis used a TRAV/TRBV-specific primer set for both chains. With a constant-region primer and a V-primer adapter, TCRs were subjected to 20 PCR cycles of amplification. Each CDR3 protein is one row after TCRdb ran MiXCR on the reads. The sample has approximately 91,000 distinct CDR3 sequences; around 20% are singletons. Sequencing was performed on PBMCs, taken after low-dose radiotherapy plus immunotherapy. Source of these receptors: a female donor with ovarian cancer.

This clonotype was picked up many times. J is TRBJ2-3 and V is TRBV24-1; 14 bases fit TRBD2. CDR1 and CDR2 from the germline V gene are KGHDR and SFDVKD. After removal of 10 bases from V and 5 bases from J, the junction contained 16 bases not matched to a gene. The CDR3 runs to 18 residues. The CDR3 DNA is TGTGCCACAAGTCCGGGACTAGCGGGGGCCCTACGGAGAGATACGCAGTATTTT. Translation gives CATSPGLAGALRRDTQYF.

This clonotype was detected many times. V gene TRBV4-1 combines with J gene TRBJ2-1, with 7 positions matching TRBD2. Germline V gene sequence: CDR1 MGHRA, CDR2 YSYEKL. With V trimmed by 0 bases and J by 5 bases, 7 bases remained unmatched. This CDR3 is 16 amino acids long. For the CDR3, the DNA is TGCGCCAGCAGCCAAGATTCGGGAGGTCTCAACAATGAGCAGTTCTTC. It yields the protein CASSQDSGGLNNEQFF.

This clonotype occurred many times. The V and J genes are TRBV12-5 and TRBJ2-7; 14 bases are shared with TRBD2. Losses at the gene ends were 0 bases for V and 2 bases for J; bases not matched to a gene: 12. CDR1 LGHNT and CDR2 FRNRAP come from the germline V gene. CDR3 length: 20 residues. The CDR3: CASGLVGARTSGRQAYEQYF. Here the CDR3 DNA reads TGTGCTAGTGGTTTGGTGGGGGCCCGGACTAGCGGGAGGCAGGCCTACGAGCAGTACTTC. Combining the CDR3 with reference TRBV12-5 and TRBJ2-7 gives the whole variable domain DARVTQTPRHKVTEMGQEVTMRCQPILGHNTVFWYRQTMMQGLELLAYFRNRAPLDDSGMPKDRFSAEMPDATLATLKIQPSEPRDSAVYFCASGLVGARTSGRQAYEQYFGPGTRLTVT.

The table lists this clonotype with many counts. The CDR3 loop reads CASSIGLAGAGSTDTQYF. DNA for the CDR3: TGTGCCAGTAGTATTGGGCTAGCGGGGGCCGGTAGCACAGATACGCAGTATTTT. The rearrangement joins TRBV19 to TRBJ2-3; 10 nucleotides agree with TRBD2. Germline V gene lookup returns CDR1 LNHDA and CDR2 SQIVND (reference sequence). Trimming removed 3 bases from V and 0 bases from J; junction bases left unmatched: 9. This CDR3 has 18 residues.

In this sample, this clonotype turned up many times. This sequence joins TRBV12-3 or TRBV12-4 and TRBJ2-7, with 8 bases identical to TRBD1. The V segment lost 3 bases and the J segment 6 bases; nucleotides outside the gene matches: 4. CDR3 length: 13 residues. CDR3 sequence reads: CASSFQGASEQYF. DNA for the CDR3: TGTGCCAGCAGTTTTCAGGGGGCCTCCGAGCAGTACTTC.

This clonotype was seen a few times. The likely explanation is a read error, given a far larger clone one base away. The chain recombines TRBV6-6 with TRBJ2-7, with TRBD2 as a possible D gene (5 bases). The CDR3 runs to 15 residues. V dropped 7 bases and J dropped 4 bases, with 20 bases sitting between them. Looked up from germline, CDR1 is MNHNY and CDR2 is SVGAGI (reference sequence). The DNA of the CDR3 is TGTGCCAGCATCAGTACTACGGCGAGGAGGTACGAGCAGTACTTC. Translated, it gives CASISTTARRYEQYF.

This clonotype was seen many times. The CDR3 sequence: CASSASLAGELFF. The CDR3 DNA reads as TGTGCCAGCAGCGCATCCCTGGCCGGGGAGCTGTTTTTT. The chain links TRBV11-1 to TRBJ2-2; D unclear. The CDR3 has 13 residues. The germline V gene has CDR1 SGHAT and CDR2 FQDESV (reference sequence). V gave up 5 bases and J gave up 6 bases, with 10 bases separating them.

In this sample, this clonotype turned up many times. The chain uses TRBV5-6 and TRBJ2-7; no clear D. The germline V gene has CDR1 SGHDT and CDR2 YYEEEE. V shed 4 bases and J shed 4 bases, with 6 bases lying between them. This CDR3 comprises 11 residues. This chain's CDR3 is CASSHRYEQYF. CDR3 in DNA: TGTGCCAGCAGCCACCGATACGAGCAGTACTTC. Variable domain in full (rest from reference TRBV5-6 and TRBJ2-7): DAGVTQSPTHLIKTRGQQVTLRCSPKSGHDTVSWYQQALGQGPQFIFQYYEEEERQRGNFPDRFSGHQFPNYSSELNVNALLLGDSALYLCASSHRYEQYFGPGTRLTVT.

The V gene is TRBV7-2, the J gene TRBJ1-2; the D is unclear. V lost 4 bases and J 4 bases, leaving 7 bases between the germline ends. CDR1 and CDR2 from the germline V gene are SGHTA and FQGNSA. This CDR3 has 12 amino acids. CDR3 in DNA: TGTGCCAGCAGCTCAGACCTCTATGGCTACACCTTC. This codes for CASSSDLYGYTF.

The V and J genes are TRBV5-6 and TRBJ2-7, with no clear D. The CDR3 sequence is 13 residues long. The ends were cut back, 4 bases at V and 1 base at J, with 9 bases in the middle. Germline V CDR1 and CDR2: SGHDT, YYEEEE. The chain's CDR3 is CASSTDSSYEQYF. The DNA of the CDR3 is TGTGCCAGCAGCACGGATTCATCCTACGAGCAGTACTTC.

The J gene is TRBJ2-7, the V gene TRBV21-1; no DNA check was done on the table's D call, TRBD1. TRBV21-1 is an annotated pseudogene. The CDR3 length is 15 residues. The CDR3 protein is CASSKGAADCYEQYF. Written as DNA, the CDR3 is TGTGCCAGCAGCAAGGGGGCGGCTGACTGTTACGAGCAGTACTTC.

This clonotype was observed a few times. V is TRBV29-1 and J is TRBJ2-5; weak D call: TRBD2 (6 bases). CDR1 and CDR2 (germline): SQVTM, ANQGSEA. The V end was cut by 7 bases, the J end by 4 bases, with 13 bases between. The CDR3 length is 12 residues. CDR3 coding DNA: TGCAGCGCCGGGGACTTTCGAGAGACCCAGTACTTC. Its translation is CSAGDFRETQYF.

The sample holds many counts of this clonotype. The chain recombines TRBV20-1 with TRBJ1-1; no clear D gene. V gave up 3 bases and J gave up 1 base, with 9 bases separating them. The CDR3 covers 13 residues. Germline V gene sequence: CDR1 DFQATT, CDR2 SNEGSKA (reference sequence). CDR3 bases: TGCAGTGCTAGCCCGCACGGGAACACTGAAGCTTTCTTT. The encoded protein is CSASPHGNTEAFF.